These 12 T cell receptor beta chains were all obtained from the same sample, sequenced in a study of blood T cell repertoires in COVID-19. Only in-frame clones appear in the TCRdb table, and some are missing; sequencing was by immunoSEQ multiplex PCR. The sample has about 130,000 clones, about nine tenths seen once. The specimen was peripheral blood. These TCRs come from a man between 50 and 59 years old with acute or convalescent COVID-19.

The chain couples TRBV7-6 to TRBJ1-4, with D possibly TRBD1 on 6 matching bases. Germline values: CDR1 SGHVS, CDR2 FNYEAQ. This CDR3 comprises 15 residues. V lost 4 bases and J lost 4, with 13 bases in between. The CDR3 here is CASSSYRAVNEKLFF. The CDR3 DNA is TGTGCCAGCAGCTCATACAGGGCAGTTAATGAAAAACTGTTTTTT.

The CDR3 nucleotides are TGTGCCAGCAGTCGTCCCGGGACAGGGGTTTACGAGCAGTACTTC. Protein: CASSRPGTGVYEQYF. The chain carries TRBV28 and TRBJ2-7; 10 bases map to TRBD1. Germline loops: CDR1 MDHEN, CDR2 SYDVKM. V gave up 5 bases and J gave up 4 bases; unmatched junction bases: 8. This CDR3 region has 15 residues.

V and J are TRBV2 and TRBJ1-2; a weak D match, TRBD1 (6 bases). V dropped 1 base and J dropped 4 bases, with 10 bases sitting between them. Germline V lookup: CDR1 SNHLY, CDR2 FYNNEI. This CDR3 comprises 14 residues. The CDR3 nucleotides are TGTGCCAGCAGTGAAGGAGGCAGGGGCTATGGCTACACCTTC. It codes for CASSEGGRGYGYTF.

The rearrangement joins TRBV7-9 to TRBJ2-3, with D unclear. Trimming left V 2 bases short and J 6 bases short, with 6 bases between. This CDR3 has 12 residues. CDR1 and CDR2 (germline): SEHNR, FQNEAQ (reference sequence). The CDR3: CASSLNPDTQYF. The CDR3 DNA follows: TGTGCCAGCAGCTTAAATCCGGATACGCAGTATTTT.

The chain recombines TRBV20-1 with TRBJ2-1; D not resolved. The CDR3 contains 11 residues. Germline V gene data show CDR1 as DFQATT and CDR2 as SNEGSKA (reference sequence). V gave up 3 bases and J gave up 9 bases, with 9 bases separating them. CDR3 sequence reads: CSARSPLEQFF. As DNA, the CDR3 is TGCAGTGCTAGGTCTCCCCTTGAGCAGTTCTTC.

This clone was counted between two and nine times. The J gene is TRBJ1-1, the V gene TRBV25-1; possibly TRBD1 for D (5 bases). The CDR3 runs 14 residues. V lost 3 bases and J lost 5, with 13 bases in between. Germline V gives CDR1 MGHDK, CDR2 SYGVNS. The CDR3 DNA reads TGTGCCAGCAGTGAGGCACGCGGGGGGACTGAAGCTTTCTTT. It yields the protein CASSEARGGTEAFF.

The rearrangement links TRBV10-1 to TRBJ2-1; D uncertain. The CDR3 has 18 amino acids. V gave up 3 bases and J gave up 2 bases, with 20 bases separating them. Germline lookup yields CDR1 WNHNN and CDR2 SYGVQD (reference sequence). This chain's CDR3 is CASSEGDSLYLTYNEQFF. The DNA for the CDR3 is TGCGCCAGCAGTGAAGGAGACTCCCTGTACTTAACCTACAATGAGCAGTTCTTC.

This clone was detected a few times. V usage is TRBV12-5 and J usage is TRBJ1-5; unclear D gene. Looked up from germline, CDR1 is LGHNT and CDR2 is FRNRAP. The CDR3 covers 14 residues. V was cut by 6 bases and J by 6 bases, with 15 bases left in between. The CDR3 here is CASGGVGGSQPQHF. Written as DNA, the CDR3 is TGTGCTAGTGGGGGCGTCGGCGGGTCTCAGCCCCAGCATTTT. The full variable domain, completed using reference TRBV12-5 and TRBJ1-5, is DARVTQTPRHKVTEMGQEVTMRCQPILGHNTVFWYRQTMMQGLELLAYFRNRAPLDDSGMPKDRFSAEMPDATLATLKIQPSEPRDSAVYFCASGGVGGSQPQHFGDGTRLSIL.

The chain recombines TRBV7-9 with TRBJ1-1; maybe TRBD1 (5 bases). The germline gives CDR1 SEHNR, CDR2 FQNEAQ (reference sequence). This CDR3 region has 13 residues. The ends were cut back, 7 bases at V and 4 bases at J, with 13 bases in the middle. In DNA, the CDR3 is TGTGCCAGCAATATAGGGGCTTTCACTGAAGCTTTCTTT. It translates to CASNIGAFTEAFF.

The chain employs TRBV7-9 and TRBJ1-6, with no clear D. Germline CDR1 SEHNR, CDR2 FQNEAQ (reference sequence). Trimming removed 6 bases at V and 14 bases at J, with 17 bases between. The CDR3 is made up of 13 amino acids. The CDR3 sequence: CASSYRRGGTLHF. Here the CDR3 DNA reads TGTGCCAGCAGTTACCGCCGGGGTGGCACCCTCCACTTT.

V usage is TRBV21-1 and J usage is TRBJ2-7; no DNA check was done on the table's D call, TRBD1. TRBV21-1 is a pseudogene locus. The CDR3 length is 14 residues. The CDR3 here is CASSKGGQGWEQYF. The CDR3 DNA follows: TGTGCCAGCAGCAAAGGGGGACAGGGCTGGGAGCAGTACTTC.

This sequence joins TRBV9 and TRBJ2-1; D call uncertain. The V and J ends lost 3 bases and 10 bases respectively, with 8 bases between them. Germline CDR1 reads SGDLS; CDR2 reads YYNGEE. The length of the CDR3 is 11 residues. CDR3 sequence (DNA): TGTGCCAGCAGCGATGGAGCCGAGCAGTTCTTC. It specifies CASSDGAEQFF.